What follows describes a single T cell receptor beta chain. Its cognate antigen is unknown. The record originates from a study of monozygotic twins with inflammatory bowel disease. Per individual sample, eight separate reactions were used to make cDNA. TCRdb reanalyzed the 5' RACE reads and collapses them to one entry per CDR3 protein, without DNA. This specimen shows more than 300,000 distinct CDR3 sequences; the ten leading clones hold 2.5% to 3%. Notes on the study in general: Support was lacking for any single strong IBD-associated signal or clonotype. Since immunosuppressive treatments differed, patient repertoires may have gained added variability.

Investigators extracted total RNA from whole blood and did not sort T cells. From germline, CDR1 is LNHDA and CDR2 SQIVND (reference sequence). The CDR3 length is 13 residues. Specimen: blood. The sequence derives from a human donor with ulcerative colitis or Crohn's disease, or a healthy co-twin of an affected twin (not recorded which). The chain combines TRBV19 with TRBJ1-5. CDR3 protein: CASSIVGGQPQHF.